This T cell receptor (beta chain) is drawn from a study of blood T cell repertoires in COVID-19. In the study overall: Whether acute or convalescent, the COVID-19 samples came from the United States, Italy and Spain. From T cells, B-cell-depleted T cells, or PBMCs came the material, which was cDNA or gDNA.

How the authors handled the data: Nucleated cell counts were estimated from reference gene primer amplification. Sequencing used immunoSEQ multiplex PCR; TCRdb keeps in-frame clones, though not all of them. The V and J calls and clone size were taken over from that table, and D and trimming were inferred from the DNA. Of 210,000 or so clones in the sample, almost 90% are singletons; the top ten hold more than 1.4%. Germline assignment: CDR1 WNHNN and CDR2 SYGVQD (reference sequence). Trimming cost V 3 bases and J 8 bases; bases outside gene matches: 12. This CDR3 region has 17 residues. This sequence originates from a man aged 18-30 years with active or convalescent COVID-19. J is TRBJ2-3 and V is TRBV10-1; 12 positions match TRBD2. The sequencing sample was made of peripheral blood. In DNA form, the CDR3 reads TGCGCCAGCAGTGAAGCTAGCGGGAGGGCCTTAGGCGGTACGCAGTATTTT. Protein sequence: CASSEASGRALGGTQYF.